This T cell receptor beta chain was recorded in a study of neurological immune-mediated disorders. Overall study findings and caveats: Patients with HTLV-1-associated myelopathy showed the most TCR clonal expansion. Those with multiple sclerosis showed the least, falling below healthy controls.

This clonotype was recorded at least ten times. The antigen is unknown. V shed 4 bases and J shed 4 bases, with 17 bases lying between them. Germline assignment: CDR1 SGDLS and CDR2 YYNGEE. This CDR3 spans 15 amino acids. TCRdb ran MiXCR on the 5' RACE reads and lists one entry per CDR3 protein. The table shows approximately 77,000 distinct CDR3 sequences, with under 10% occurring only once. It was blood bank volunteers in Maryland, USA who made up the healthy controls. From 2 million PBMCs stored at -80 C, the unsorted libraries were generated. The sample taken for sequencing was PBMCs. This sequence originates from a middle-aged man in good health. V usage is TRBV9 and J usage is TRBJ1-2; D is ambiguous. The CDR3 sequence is CASSPPGAGVYGYTF. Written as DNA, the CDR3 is TGTGCCAGCAGCCCTCCAGGTGCGGGCGTCTATGGCTACACCTTC.